The 23 T cell receptor beta chains given below trace back to one sample, sequenced in a study of T-cell reconstitution after alpha-beta-depleted transplantation in children. TCRbeta library construction was performed incorporating unique molecular identifiers. Using its own MiXCR run on the PCR reads, TCRdb lists one record per CDR3 protein. This table has about 98,000 distinct CDR3 sequences, roughly a quarter appearing once. Sequencing used PBMCs, obtained before TCRalphabeta/CD19-depleted stem cell transplant. The receptors originated from a boy aged 2 to 10 with acute lymphoblastic leukemia, due to receive a stem cell transplant.

This clonotype appeared many times. The J gene is TRBJ2-5, the V gene TRBV18, with a possible D match to TRBD2 (5 bases). Germline loops: CDR1 KGHSH, CDR2 LQKENI. Trimming shortened V by 3 bases and J by 1 base, and 15 bases separated the two germline ends. The CDR3 covers 16 residues. The CDR3 protein is CASSPVSGGLQETQYF. The DNA for the CDR3 is TGTGCCAGCTCACCGGTAAGCGGAGGACTCCAAGAGACCCAGTACTTC.

This clonotype was seen only a few times. The chain is built from TRBV6-4 and TRBJ2-3, with 8 bases identical to TRBD2. Germline V gene sequence: CDR1 MRHNA, CDR2 SNTAGT. V was clipped by 0 bases and J by 4 bases; unmatched bases: 0. The CDR3 runs 14 residues. This CDR3 is CASSDSTSADTQYF. The CDR3 nucleotides are TGTGCCAGCAGTGACTCGACTAGCGCAGATACGCAGTATTTT.

There are a few counts of this clonotype. The chain carries TRBV29-1 and TRBJ2-3; possibly TRBD1 for D (6 bases). The ends were cut back, 7 bases at V and 1 base at J, with 9 bases in the middle. The CDR3 is 12 residues long. Germline CDR1 reads SQVTM; CDR2 reads ANQGSEA. The CDR3 sequence is CSARQGTDTQYF. The CDR3 DNA is TGCAGCGCAAGACAGGGCACAGATACGCAGTATTTT.

This clonotype was detected ten times or more. The V call is TRBV20-1, the J call TRBJ1-5; the D gene is possibly TRBD1 (6 bases). Germline V CDR1 and CDR2: DFQATT, SNEGSKA (reference sequence). V lost 4 bases and J 7 bases, leaving 14 bases between the germline ends. The CDR3 is made up of 13 amino acids. In DNA, the CDR3 is TGCAGTGCTACTAACAGGGTCGGACAGCCCCAGCATTTT. Translating gives CSATNRVGQPQHF.

This clonotype appeared a few times. The chain links TRBV4-3 to TRBJ2-6; D ambiguous. Trimming shortened V by 0 bases and J by 1 base, and 4 bases separated the two germline ends. The germline CDR1 and CDR2 sequences are LGHNA and YSLEER. The CDR3 loop spans 15 amino acids. The CDR3 loop is CASSQERSGANVLTF. As DNA, the CDR3 is TGCGCCAGCAGCCAAGAGAGATCTGGGGCCAACGTCCTGACTTTC.

Written as DNA, the CDR3 is TGCAGTGCCAAGCGGAGGTGGTACGACAATGAGCAGTTCTTC. Translation gives CSAKRRWYDNEQFF. The chain joins TRBV20-1 to TRBJ2-1; D perhaps matches TRBD2 (5 bases). CDR3 length: 14 residues. V was trimmed by 6 bases and J by 5 bases, leaving 17 bases between them. The V gene's germline CDR1 is DFQATT and CDR2 SNEGSKA (reference sequence).

This clonotype was recorded many times. The J gene is TRBJ2-1, the V gene TRBV3-1; D uncertain. The germline CDR1 and CDR2 sequences are LGHDT and YNNKEL (reference sequence). The CDR3 totals 14 residues. Between the trimmed V and J ends, which lost 6 bases and 3 bases, there was a span of 12 bases. This CDR3 reads CASSESGSYNEQFF. The CDR3 DNA reads as TGTGCCAGCAGTGAGAGTGGTAGCTACAATGAGCAGTTCTTC.

The J gene is TRBJ2-3, the V gene TRBV28, with D perhaps matching TRBD2 (6 bases). The germline V and J ends were trimmed by 5 bases and 4 bases, with 13 bases remaining between them. The CDR3 runs 14 residues. Germline CDR1 MDHEN, CDR2 SYDVKM. CDR3 amino acids: CASSSGGSPDTQYF. The CDR3, as DNA: TGTGCCAGCAGTAGCGGAGGGTCCCCAGATACGCAGTATTTT.

This chain links TRBV7-9 with TRBJ2-7; a possible D gene is TRBD2 (5 bases). The germline V gene has CDR1 SEHNR and CDR2 FQNEAQ (reference sequence). This CDR3 has 12 amino acids. Trimming left V 6 bases short and J 6 bases short, with 12 bases between. CDR3 sequence reads: CASSSAVPEQYF. The DNA for the CDR3 is TGTGCCAGCAGTTCAGCGGTACCCGAGCAGTACTTC.

The sample holds a few counts of this clonotype. The chain uses TRBV5-6 and TRBJ2-7, with 9 bases that match TRBD2. The V segment lost 0 bases and the J segment 7 bases; nucleotides outside the gene matches: 5. This CDR3 has 14 amino acids. Germline-derived CDR1 and CDR2 are SGHDT and YYEEEE. The CDR3 spells CASSLALAGEEQYF. CDR3 coding DNA: TGTGCCAGCAGCTTGGCCTTAGCGGGAGAAGAGCAGTACTTC.

In this sample, this clonotype turned up many times. The chain employs TRBV7-3 and TRBJ2-7; 11 bases are a match to TRBD2. Trimming cost V 5 bases and J 0 bases; bases outside gene matches: 12. Germline loops: CDR1 SGHTA, CDR2 FQGTGA. The CDR3 covers 18 residues. This CDR3 reads CASSRQGTSGGSSYEQYF. As DNA, the CDR3 is TGTGCCAGCAGCAGACAGGGGACTAGCGGAGGGAGCTCCTACGAGCAGTACTTC.

The chain couples TRBV7-6 to TRBJ2-3; D is unresolved. Trimming removed 1 base at V and 1 base at J, with 15 bases between. Germline V lookup: CDR1 SGHVS, CDR2 FNYEAQ. There are 17 residues in the CDR3. The CDR3 DNA reads as TGTGCCAGCAGCTTAGGGAGAACCGCTAAAGGCACAGATACGCAGTATTTT. It encodes CASSLGRTAKGTDTQYF.

This clonotype was detected a few times. The gene calls are TRBV24-1 and TRBJ2-1; D call uncertain. Trimming cost V 0 bases and J 5 bases, with 10 bases left between them. The CDR3 extends over 15 amino acids. Germline CDR1 KGHDR, CDR2 SFDVKD. CDR3 nucleotides: TGTGCCACCAGTGATTTGCAGTTAGCCCACAATGAGCAGTTCTTC. Translated: CATSDLQLAHNEQFF.

This clonotype was seen a single time. The chain links TRBV3-1 to TRBJ1-5; tentatively, D is TRBD1 (5 bases). Germline V CDR1 and CDR2: LGHDT, YNNKEL (reference sequence). The V gene lost 6 bases and the J gene lost 1 base, with 22 bases spanning the gap. CDR3 length equals 18 residues. Here the CDR3 DNA reads TGTGCCAGCAGTTCATGGGACGGGGGAGCCGGGAGCAATCAGCCCCAGCATTTT. Translating gives CASSSWDGGAGSNQPQHF. Drawing the rest from reference TRBV3-1 and TRBJ1-5, the complete variable domain is DTAVSQTPKYLVTQMGNDKSIKCEQNLGHDTMYWYKQDSKKFLKIMFSYNNKELIINETVPNRFSPKSPDKAHLNLHINSLELGDSAVYFCASSSWDGGAGSNQPQHFGDGTRLSIL.

V gene TRBV4-3 combines with J gene TRBJ1-4, with a weak D call TRBD1 (5 bases). With 0 bases removed from V and 8 bases from J, the gap between germline ends came to 13 bases. In germline, CDR1 is LGHNA, CDR2 YSLEER. There are 15 residues in the CDR3. In nucleotides, the CDR3 is TGCGCCAGCAGCCAAGATCCCGCGGGGCTGGAAAAACTGTTTTTT. This encodes CASSQDPAGLEKLFF.

The chain combines TRBV28 with TRBJ2-7, with D maybe TRBD1 (6 bases). V lost 4 bases to trimming and J lost 1 base, with 14 bases between them. Germline V gene lookup returns CDR1 MDHEN and CDR2 SYDVKM. This CDR3 contains 15 residues. CDR3 DNA sequence: TGTGCCAGCAGTTCCCTTATGACAGGTTCCTACGAGCAGTACTTC. Translation gives CASSSLMTGSYEQYF.

The rearrangement uses TRBV9 and TRBJ2-1; a possible D gene is TRBD1 (6 bases). Trimming removed 3 bases at V and 3 bases at J, with 13 bases between. The CDR3 is 15 amino acids. Germline V gene lookup returns CDR1 SGDLS and CDR2 YYNGEE. The CDR3 loop is CASSEEVQGYNEQFF. The CDR3 region has the DNA TGTGCCAGCAGCGAGGAGGTACAGGGCTACAATGAGCAGTTCTTC.

This chain uses TRBV12-3 or TRBV12-4 with TRBJ2-2, with D unclear. V lost 8 bases, J lost 1 base, and 8 bases lay in between. The CDR3 has 13 amino acids. In nucleotides, the CDR3 is TGTGCCAGCTTCTACAGGAACACCGGGGAGCTGTTTTTT. It specifies CASFYRNTGELFF.

This clonotype appeared a few times. The V and J genes are TRBV5-1 and TRBJ2-2; 8 positions agree with TRBD2. The CDR3 spans 14 residues. The germline gives CDR1 SGHRS, CDR2 YFSETQ. V was clipped by 2 bases and J by 7 bases; unmatched bases: 4. This CDR3 reads CASSLLAEGGELFF. The CDR3 nucleotides are TGCGCCAGCAGCTTACTAGCGGAAGGCGGGGAGCTGTTTTTT.

Sample share makes this clonotype medium-sized. The chain is built from TRBV5-1 and TRBJ2-1, with 10 positions matching TRBD2. The V and J ends lost 6 bases and 0 bases, in that order; junction bases with no gene match: 3. The V gene's germline CDR1 is SGHRS and CDR2 YFSETQ. The CDR3 length is 15 residues. The CDR3 coding sequence is TGCGCCAGCAAACTAGCGGGAAACTCCTACAATGAGCAGTTCTTC. Translated, it gives CASKLAGNSYNEQFF.

The CDR3 DNA reads TGTGCCTGCCCCCGGACTAGCGGGTACAATGAGCAGTTCTTC. Its translation: CACPRTSGYNEQFF. V and J are TRBV30 and TRBJ2-1, with 11 bases that match TRBD2. Per the germline V gene, CDR1 is GTSNPN and CDR2 is SVGIG (reference sequence). V lost 6 bases to trimming and J lost 4 bases; unmatched junction nucleotides: 5. CDR3 length: 14 amino acids.

The chain links TRBV2 to TRBJ2-5; 7 bases are shared with TRBD2. The J segment lost 4 bases and the V segment lost 4 bases, leaving 9 bases of the junction unmatched. The germline gives CDR1 SNHLY, CDR2 FYNNEI. CDR3 length equals 15 residues. Here the CDR3 reads CASSGPSGGRETQYF. DNA of the CDR3: TGTGCCAGCAGTGGCCCTAGCGGAGGGCGAGAGACCCAGTACTTC.

The genes are TRBV3-1 and TRBJ1-1, with a possible D match to TRBD1 (6 bases). V lost 3 bases, J lost 6 bases, and 20 bases lay in between. Germline values: CDR1 LGHDT, CDR2 YNNKEL (reference sequence). This CDR3 has 16 residues. CDR3 in amino acids: CASSHPPAGEGSEAFF. The CDR3 bases are TGTGCCAGCAGCCACCCCCCGGCAGGGGAAGGGTCTGAAGCTTTCTTT. Full variable domain (outside the CDR3, taken from reference TRBV3-1 and TRBJ1-1): DTAVSQTPKYLVTQMGNDKSIKCEQNLGHDTMYWYKQDSKKFLKIMFSYNNKELIINETVPNRFSPKSPDKAHLNLHINSLELGDSAVYFCASSHPPAGEGSEAFFGQGTRLTVV.